The next 6 T cell receptor beta chains were all read from a single sample in a study of blood T cell repertoires in COVID-19. Profiling relied on immunoSEQ multiplex PCR, and the TCRdb table lists in-frame clones only, not all of them. This sample has about 240,000 clones; around 82% occur once, and the top ten carry 3.5% to 4%. The specimen was PBMCs or T cells enriched from blood (not recorded which). All receptors come from a middle-aged woman who had been exposed to COVID-19.

The chain combines TRBV18 with TRBJ1-1; weak D call: TRBD1 (6 bases). CDR3 size: 13 residues. Germline CDR1 is KGHSH and CDR2 is LQKENI. V dropped 8 bases and J dropped 1 base, with 11 bases sitting between them. In nucleotides, the CDR3 is TGTGCCAGCGCAGAGACAGGGAACACTGAAGCTTTCTTT. Translating it yields CASAETGNTEAFF.

Of note for this clone: A read error may produce the germline difference seen at one junction end. This chain uses TRBV25-1 with TRBJ1-1; 8 nucleotides match TRBD1. The CDR3 covers 10 residues. Looked up from germline, CDR1 is MGHDK and CDR2 is SYGVNS. The CDR3 DNA follows: TGTGCCAGCAGGGCCGGGACAGGCCGATTT. It yields the protein CASRAGTGRF.

This clone occurred a few times. The chain links TRBV3-1 (or the pseudogene TRBV3-2) to TRBJ1-4; 9 nucleotides match TRBD1. The CDR3 spans 15 residues. CDR1 LGHDT and CDR2 YNNKEL come from the germline V gene (reference sequence). Trimming cost V 3 bases and J 4 bases; bases outside gene matches: 3. CDR3 DNA: TGTGCCAGCAGCCACCGGGACAGGGTTAATGAAAAACTGTTTTTT. Translation gives CASSHRDRVNEKLFF.

The J gene is TRBJ2-5, the V gene TRBV7-2; 9 bases agree with TRBD2. Trimming took 4 bases from V and 2 from J; bases not matched to a gene: 14. Germline V gene lookup returns CDR1 SGHTA and CDR2 FQGNSA. CDR3 length: 18 residues. CDR3 residues: CASSSPQGFAGGQETQYF. CDR3 sequence (DNA): TGTGCCAGCAGCTCGCCTCAGGGCTTTGCGGGGGGGCAAGAGACCCAGTACTTC. Full variable domain (outside the CDR3, taken from reference TRBV7-2 and TRBJ2-5): GAGVSQSPSNKVTEKGKDVELRCDPISGHTALYWYRQSLGQGLEFLIYFQGNSAPDKSGLPSDRFSAERTGGSVSTLTIQRTQQEDSAVYLCASSSPQGFAGGQETQYFGPGTRLLVL.

The chain recombines TRBV3-1 (or the pseudogene TRBV3-2) with TRBJ2-1; weak D call: TRBD2 (7 bases). Germline V lookup: CDR1 LGHDT, CDR2 YNNKEL (reference sequence). V gave up 8 bases and J gave up 8 bases, with 16 bases separating them. The CDR3 extends over 13 amino acids. The CDR3 sequence is CASGAGAWDEQFF. CDR3 coding DNA: TGTGCCAGCGGTGCGGGGGCATGGGATGAGCAGTTCTTC.

The J gene is TRBJ2-3, the V gene TRBV30; maybe TRBD1 (5 bases). V lost 3 bases and J lost 6, with 10 bases in between. CDR3 length equals 12 residues. Germline V gives CDR1 GTSNPN, CDR2 SVGIG (reference sequence). The CDR3 protein is CAWSLQVDTQYF. For the CDR3, the DNA is TGTGCCTGGAGCTTACAGGTGGATACGCAGTATTTT.